These T cell receptor beta chains were read from a single sample in a study of blood T cell repertoires in COVID-19. Some clones are missing from TCRdb's copy, which holds only in-frame ones; the method was immunoSEQ multiplex PCR. Among 200,000 to 250,000 clones listed, about four fifths were seen once. Sequences were obtained from PBMCs or T cells enriched from blood (not recorded which). These receptors originate from a woman in her thirties or forties who had recovered from COVID-19. Both conserved end residues are part of each CDR3. D genes are given only for firm matches. For some rows the clone size is stated as once, few or many, or as a class when expanded; others skip it.

J gene | D gene | V gene | clone size | CDR3 protein | CDR3 DNA
TRBJ1-1 | . | TRBV30 | . | CAWSVSLNTEAFF | TGTGCCTGGAGTGTAAGCCTGAACACTGAAGCTTTCTTT
TRBJ1-2 | . | TRBV30 | . | CAWSRGVNYGYTF | TGTGCCTGGAGCCGGGGGGTAAACTATGGCTACACCTTC
TRBJ1-1 | . | TRBV27 | . | CASSLTGYSGAFF | TGTGCCAGCAGTTTGACGGGTTATTCGGGAGCTTTCTTT
TRBJ2-3 | . | TRBV15 | . | CATSRSWAGFTDTQYF | TGTGCCACCAGCAGATCTTGGGCGGGGTTCACAGATACGCAGTATTTT
TRBJ2-2 | TRBD2 | TRBV30 | . | CAWSPPGTITGELFF | TGTGCCTGGAGTCCACCCGGGACTATCACCGGGGAGCTGTTTTTT
TRBJ1-3 | . | TRBV3-1/TRBV3-2 | . | CASSQTPGNSGNTIYF | TGTGCCAGCAGCCAAACCCCAGGGAACTCTGGAAACACCATATATTTT
TRBJ2-3 | TRBD2 | TRBV3-1/TRBV3-2 | . | CASSPLGGRATDTQYF | TGTGCCAGCAGCCCCCTGGGAGGGAGGGCAACAGATACGCAGTATTTT
TRBJ2-1 | . | TRBV13 | once | CASSHDSGGEQFF | TGTGCCAGCAGCCACGACTCCGGAGGTGAGCAGTTCTTC
TRBJ2-5 | TRBD2 | TRBV9 | . | CASSESAGEVETQYF | TGTGCCAGCAGCGAGTCAGCGGGAGAGGTAGAGACCCAGTACTTC
TRBJ1-6 | TRBD1 | TRBV12-5 | few | CASGSTGSSYNSPLHF | TGTGCTAGTGGTTCGACAGGGAGCTCCTATAATTCACCCCTCCACTTT
TRBJ2-7 | TRBD2 | TRBV28 | . | CASRAGGPSYEQYF | TGTGCCAGCAGGGCGGGAGGACCCTCCTACGAGCAGTACTTC
TRBJ1-1 | . | TRBV19 | . | CASTSPGRERNEAFF | TGTGCCAGTACCTCCCCGGGTCGGGAAAGGAATGAAGCTTTCTTT
TRBJ2-7 | . | TRBV10-1 | . | CASSDGRLYEQYF | TGCGCCAGCAGTGATGGGAGGCTCTACGAGCAGTACTTC
TRBJ2-3 | . | TRBV12-5 | . | CASALSSRRAQYF | TGTGCTAGTGCCTTATCATCTCGGCGGGCGCAGTATTTT
TRBJ2-2 | . | TRBV7-2 | . | CASSLQGGWTGELFF | TGTGCCAGCAGCCTCCAGGGCGGTTGGACCGGGGAGCTGTTTTTT
TRBJ2-5 | TRBD2 | TRBV5-4 | . | CASSPTSLSGRQAGKETQYF | TGTGCCAGCAGCCCAACCTCTCTTAGCGGGAGGCAGGCAGGAAAAGAGACCCAGTACTTC
TRBJ2-2 | TRBD2 | TRBV7-9 | . | CASSPSGSGSSGELFF | TGTGCCAGCAGCCCCTCGGGGAGCGGGAGCTCCGGGGAGCTGTTTTTT
TRBJ2-3 | . | TRBV4-1 | . | CASSQVRADTQYF | TGCGCCAGCAGCCAAGTGAGGGCAGATACGCAGTATTTT
TRBJ2-7 | . | TRBV5-5 | . | CASSSIAVLSSYEQYF | TGTGCCAGCAGCTCCATAGCGGTCCTCAGCTCCTACGAGCAGTACTTC
TRBJ2-2 | . | TRBV6-5 | . | CAGQYTGTGELFF | TGTGCCGGCCAATACACGGGGACCGGGGAGCTGTTTTTT
TRBJ1-2 | TRBD1 | TRBV7-2 | . | CASSFSTGVFNYGYTF | TGTGCCAGCAGCTTTTCCACAGGGGTTTTTAACTATGGCTACACCTTC
TRBJ2-1 | . | TRBV30 | . | CAWSVQGVLEQFF | TGTGCCTGGAGTGTACAGGGAGTCCTTGAGCAGTTCTTC
TRBJ1-2 | TRBD1 | TRBV11-3 | . | CASSPSDRGYTF | TGTGCCAGCAGCCCATCGGACAGGGGCTACACCTTC
TRBJ1-3 | . | TRBV28 | . | CASAEQYGNTIYF | TGTGCCAGTGCGGAGCAGTATGGAAACACCATATATTTT
TRBJ1-5 | TRBD1 | TRBV24-1 | . | CATSDSQGAQPQHF | TGTGCCACCAGTGATTCGCAGGGGGCCCAGCCCCAGCATTTT
TRBJ2-4 | TRBD2 | TRBV7-2 | once | CASSGTSGTAKNIQYF | TGTGCCTCCTCGGGGACTAGCGGGACGGCCAAAAACATTCAGTACTTC
TRBJ2-1 | TRBD1 | TRBV11-3 | . | CASSFQAQGASNEQFF | TGTGCCAGCAGCTTTCAGGCGCAGGGGGCTAGCAATGAGCAGTTCTTC
TRBJ1-2 | . | TRBV28 | . | CASTNRREGYGYTF | TGTGCCAGCACCAACCGCAGGGAGGGCTATGGCTACACCTTC
TRBJ2-5 | . | TRBV5-1 | . | CESPAACPRTKETQYF | TGCGAGAGCCCAGCAGCTTGCCCCCGGACTAAAGAGACCCAGTACTTC
TRBJ2-2 | . | TRBV15 | few | CATSRDNNPNTGELFF | TGTGCCACCAGCAGAGATAACAACCCGAACACCGGGGAGCTGTTTTTT
TRBJ1-3 | TRBD1 | TRBV28 | . | CASSHTPKGAAPSGNTIYF | TGTGCCAGCAGCCACACCCCCAAGGGGGCCGCGCCCTCTGGAAACACCATATATTTT
TRBJ1-6 | . | TRBV19 | . | CASSTSPRDFHF | TGTGCCAGTAGTACATCCCCCAGGGATTTCCACTTT
TRBJ1-5 | . | TRBV30 | few | CAWSRARVGNQPQHF | TGTGCCTGGAGTAGGGCCAGGGTGGGCAATCAGCCCCAGCATTTT
TRBJ2-2 | . | TRBV10-3 | . | CAIRPSLTGELFF | TGTGCCATCAGACCTAGTCTCACCGGGGAGCTGTTTTTT
TRBJ2-5 | TRBD2 | TRBV27 | once | CARLAGRTQYF | TGTGCCAGACTAGCGGGTCGGACCCAGTACTTC
TRBJ2-2 | TRBD1 | TRBV3-1/TRBV3-2 | once | CASSPPTGRVGELFF | TGTGCCAGCAGCCCGCCGACAGGGCGGGTCGGGGAGCTGTTTTTT
TRBJ2-5 | . | TRBV28 | few | CASSPAGRGQETQYF | TGTGCCAGCAGTCCAGCGGGAAGGGGGCAAGAGACCCAGTACTTC
TRBJ1-6 | . | TRBV7-2 | . | CASSDQGYSPLHF | TGTGCCAGCAGCGACCAGGGTTATTCACCCCTCCACTTT
TRBJ2-5 | TRBD1 | TRBV2 | few | CASREGALQETQYF | TGTGCCAGCAGAGAGGGGGCTCTCCAAGAGACCCAGTACTTC
TRBJ1-5 | . | TRBV5-5 | . | CASSQAGTRNQPQHF | TGTGCCAGCAGCCAAGCCGGGACACGGAATCAGCCCCAGCATTTT
TRBJ1-1 | TRBD1 | TRBV7-9 | . | CASSHPNRGKNTEAFF | TGTGCCAGCAGCCACCCCAACAGGGGGAAGAACACTGAAGCTTTCTTT
TRBJ2-2 | . | TRBV18 | . | CASSPERLGELFF | TGTGCCAGCTCACCCGAGCGGCTCGGGGAGCTGTTTTTT
TRBJ1-2 | TRBD1 | TRBV5-4 | . | CASSVGTGGLLYGYTF | TGTGCCAGCAGCGTCGGGACAGGGGGCCTCCTCTATGGCTACACCTTC
TRBJ1-5 | . | TRBV18 | . | CASSLTGVNQPQHF | TGTGCCAGCTCACTGACAGGAGTCAATCAGCCCCAGCATTTT
TRBJ1-2 | TRBD1 | TRBV27 | once | CASSLSATGGNGDYGYTF | TGTGCCAGCAGTTTATCAGCGACAGGGGGAAACGGGGACTATGGCTACACCTTC